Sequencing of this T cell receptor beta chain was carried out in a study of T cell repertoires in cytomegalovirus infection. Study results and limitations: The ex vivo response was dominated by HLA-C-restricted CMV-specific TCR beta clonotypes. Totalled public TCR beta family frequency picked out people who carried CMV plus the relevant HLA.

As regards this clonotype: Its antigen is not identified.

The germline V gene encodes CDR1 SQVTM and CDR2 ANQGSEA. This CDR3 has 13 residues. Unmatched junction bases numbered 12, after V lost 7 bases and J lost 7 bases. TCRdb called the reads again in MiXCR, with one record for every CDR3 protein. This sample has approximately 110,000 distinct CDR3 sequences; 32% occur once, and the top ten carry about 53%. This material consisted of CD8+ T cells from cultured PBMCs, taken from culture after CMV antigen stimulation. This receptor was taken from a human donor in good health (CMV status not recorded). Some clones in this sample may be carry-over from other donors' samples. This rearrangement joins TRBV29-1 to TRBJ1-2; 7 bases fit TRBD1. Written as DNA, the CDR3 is TGCAGCGCCCCACAGCAGGGGGAGGGTGGCTACACCTTC. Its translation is CSAPQQGEGGYTF.